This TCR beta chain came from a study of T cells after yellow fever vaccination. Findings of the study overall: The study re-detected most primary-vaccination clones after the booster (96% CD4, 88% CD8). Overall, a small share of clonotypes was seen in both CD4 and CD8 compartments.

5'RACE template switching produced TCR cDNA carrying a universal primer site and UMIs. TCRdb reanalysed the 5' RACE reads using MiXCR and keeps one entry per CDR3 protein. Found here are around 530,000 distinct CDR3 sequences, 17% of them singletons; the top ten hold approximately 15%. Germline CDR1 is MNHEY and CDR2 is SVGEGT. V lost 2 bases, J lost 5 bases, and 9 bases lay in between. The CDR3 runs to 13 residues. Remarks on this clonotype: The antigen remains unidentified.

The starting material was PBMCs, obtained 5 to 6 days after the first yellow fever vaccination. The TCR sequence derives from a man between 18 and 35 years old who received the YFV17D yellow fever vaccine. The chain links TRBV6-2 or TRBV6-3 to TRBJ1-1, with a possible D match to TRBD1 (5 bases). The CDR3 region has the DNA TGTGCCAGCAGTTACGTAGGGGTAACTGAAGCTTTCTTT. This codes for CASSYVGVTEAFF.